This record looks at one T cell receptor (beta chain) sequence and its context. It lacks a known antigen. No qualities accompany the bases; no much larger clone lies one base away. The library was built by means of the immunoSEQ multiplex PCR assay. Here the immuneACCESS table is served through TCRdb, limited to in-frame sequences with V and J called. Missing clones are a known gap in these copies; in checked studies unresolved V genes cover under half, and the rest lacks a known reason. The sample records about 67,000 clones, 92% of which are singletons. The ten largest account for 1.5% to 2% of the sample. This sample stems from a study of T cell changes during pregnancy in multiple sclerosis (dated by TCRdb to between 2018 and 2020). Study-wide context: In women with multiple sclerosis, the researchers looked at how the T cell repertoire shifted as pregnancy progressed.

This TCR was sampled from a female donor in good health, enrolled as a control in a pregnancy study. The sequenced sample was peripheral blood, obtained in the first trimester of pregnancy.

In nucleotide form, the sequence is TGTGCCAGCAGCCCATCTCGGGGGGCAGGGGACAATGAGCAGTTCTTC. This sequence encodes CASSPSRGAGDNEQFF. In this chain, TRBV7-9 is recombined with TRBJ2-1, with a tentative D gene TRBD2 over 7 matching bases. Reading the germline V gene (reference sequence) gives CDR1 SEHNR and CDR2 FQNEAQ. Including the terminal cysteine and phenylalanine, the CDR3 comprises 16 residues. The CDR3 DNA has 48 bases and is translated from base 1. The junction shows trimming of 5 bases on V and 5 bases on J, plus 19 bases between the germline ends.